Described below is a single TCR beta chain sequence and its context. Documented time point: peripheral blood 6 weeks after treatment start. Libraries were prepared by immunoSEQ multiplex PCR; TCRdb keeps only in-frame clonotypes and omits some of them. The data contain about 130,000 clones, roughly 86% of them singletons. V lost 7 bases to trimming and J lost 1 base; unmatched junction nucleotides: 2. CDR1 is LNHDA, CDR2 SQIVND, per germline (reference sequence). This CDR3 comprises 14 residues. These data originate in a study of PD-L1 blockade in urothelial cancer. Material: PBMCs, obtained around atezolizumab (anti-PD-L1) treatment. The chain joins TRBV19 to TRBJ1-1, with 11 bases that match TRBD1. The sequence derives from a man aged 50 to 60 with urothelial cancer. The CDR3 DNA is TGTGCCAGTATGGGGACAGGGGGGAACACTGAAGCTTTCTTT. Residues: CASMGTGGNTEAFF.